This T cell receptor (beta chain) was captured in a study of blood T cell repertoires in COVID-19. This table comes from immunoSEQ multiplex PCR, and its TCRdb copy is limited to in-frame clones, with some not included. The table includes fewer than 120,000 clones, more than 70% detected once. CDR1 is SGDLS and CDR2 is YYNGEE in the germline V gene. This CDR3 region has 17 residues. V lost 3 bases to trimming and J lost 3 bases; unmatched junction nucleotides: 13. The sequenced sample was peripheral blood. V and J are TRBV9 and TRBJ2-3; 7 positions match TRBD2. The TCR comes from a woman in her fifties or sixties with acute or convalescent COVID-19. CDR3 sequence (DNA): TGTGCCAGCAGCGCACGACTAGCCGTGTCCCGTACAGATACGCAGTATTTT. Its translation: CASSARLAVSRTDTQYF.